This T cell receptor (beta chain) derives from a study of OX40 agonist ivuxolimab in advanced cancers. Overall study context: An agonistic human IgG2 monoclonal antibody against OX40 (CD134) was given.

Broader study findings: There was clonal expansion of CD4+ and CD8+ blood T cells by week 6 at 0.1 to 3.0 mg/kg. What antigens the expanded peripheral T cells recognized was never established.

Produced via immunoSEQ multiplex PCR; TCRdb's table is partial and in-frame only. The table has tens of thousands of clones, about 84% seen once. This clone was counted once. Its specificity is unknown. Autoimmune disease history or systemic immunosuppression was exclusionary. The CDR3 consists of 15 residues. The V segment lost 0 bases and the J segment 2 bases; nucleotides outside the gene matches: 4. Germline CDR1 SGHRS, CDR2 YFSETQ. The source was CD4+ or CD8+ T cells sorted from blood, collected in a trial of the OX40 agonist ivuxolimab. The sequence was obtained from an adult with an advanced solid tumor such as melanoma, head and neck, liver or kidney cancer. V is TRBV5-1 and J is TRBJ1-1; 7 bases agree with TRBD1. The chain's CDR3 is CASSLAGDSNTEAFF. CDR3 nucleotides: TGCGCCAGCAGCTTGGCTGGGGACAGCAACACTGAAGCTTTCTTT.